A single sample gave rise to the 5 T cell receptor beta chains below, sequenced in a study of cytomegalovirus exposure and HLA in healthy donors. PCR involved 60 Vbeta and 13 Jbeta primers. Sequencing was performed with immunoSEQ multiplex PCR; in TCRdb, only in-frame clones are kept and a portion is missing. The data show 110,000 or so clones, about three quarters seen once. Sequencing input: PBMCs. The receptors derive from a female donor in good health and CMV-seronegative.

The rearrangement uses TRBV6-1 and TRBJ1-1; D unclear. V was cut by 4 bases and J by 11 bases, with 8 bases left in between. Germline V gene lookup returns CDR1 MNHNS and CDR2 SASEGT. There are 10 residues in the CDR3. CDR3 amino acids: CASSGLVAFF. The CDR3 DNA reads as TGTGCCAGCAGTGGACTGGTCGCTTTCTTT.

The J gene is TRBJ1-2, the V gene TRBV30, with D maybe TRBD1 (5 bases). This CDR3 spans 13 amino acids. The V gene lost 4 bases and the J gene lost 3 bases, with 12 bases spanning the gap. CDR1 and CDR2 from the germline V gene are GTSNPN and SVGIG (reference sequence). As DNA, the CDR3 is TGTGCCTGGACCTCATGGGGGGACTATGGCTACACCTTC. Translating gives CAWTSWGDYGYTF.

This clone was observed a handful of times. CDR3 DNA: TGTGCCAGCAGTCGGGACAGGGGCTCGACCGGGGAGCTGTTTTTT. This translates into CASSRDRGSTGELFF. This rearrangement joins TRBV6-6 to TRBJ2-2, with 10 bases aligning to TRBD1. The CDR3 extends over 15 amino acids. Trimming cost V 5 bases and J 5 bases; bases outside gene matches: 5. Germline values: CDR1 MNHNY, CDR2 SVGAGI (reference sequence).

A remark on this clone: The junction and the germline gene differ at one end; a read error may be behind it. The chain combines TRBV5-1 with TRBJ2-2; tentative D call: TRBD2 (5 bases). Germline values: CDR1 SGHRS, CDR2 YFSETQ. The CDR3 is 14 residues long. The CDR3 nucleotides read TGCGCCAGCAGCGCACCAGCTGACACCGGGAAGCTGTTTTTT. Translating it yields CASSAPADTGKLFF.

This chain joins TRBV5-1 and TRBJ2-1; TRBD1 matches 11 bases. This CDR3 has 15 amino acids. V gave up 4 bases and J gave up 7 bases; unmatched junction bases: 7. Germline CDR1 and CDR2: SGHRS and YFSETQ. CDR3 sequence (DNA): TGCGCCAGCAGCCCGGGACAGGGGGGAACAAATGAGCAGTTCTTC. Translating it yields CASSPGQGGTNEQFF.